This is a list of T cell receptor beta chains from one sample in a study of OX40 agonist ivuxolimab in advanced cancers. TCRdb keeps only in-frame clones here, not all; method: immunoSEQ multiplex PCR. The sample yields about 94,000 clones, around 87% seen once. This specimen consisted of CD4+ or CD8+ T cells sorted from blood, obtained in a trial of the OX40 agonist ivuxolimab. The receptors come from an adult with an advanced solid tumor such as melanoma, head and neck, liver or kidney cancer. Each CDR3 is given with its conserved first and last residue. The D gene is left open where the match is weak. The listing skips clone size in some rows; elsewhere it reads once, few, many or a size class.

DNA: TGTGCCAGCAGCTTAAGCGGGGGCCGGCGGTATTTT; CDR3: CASSLSGGRRYF; D: TRBD2; J: TRBJ2-3; size: .; V: TRBV7-2
DNA: TGTGCCAGCAGTTCCCTCGGTAGCTCTGGAAACACCATATATTTT; CDR3: CASSSLGSSGNTIYF; D: .; J: TRBJ1-3; size: .; V: TRBV28
DNA: TGTGCCAGCAGCTTGGATCGGGGGCCCGGAAACACCATATATTTT; CDR3: CASSLDRGPGNTIYF; D: .; J: TRBJ1-3; size: once; V: TRBV5-4
DNA: TGTGCCAGCAGTGAAGCGGGACAGGGTGAAGCTTTCTTT; CDR3: CASSEAGQGEAFF; D: TRBD1; J: TRBJ1-1; size: .; V: TRBV6-1
DNA: TGTGCCAGTAGTCCCAAGACAGGGCCGAACACTGAAGCTTTCTTT; CDR3: CASSPKTGPNTEAFF; D: TRBD1; J: TRBJ1-1; size: .; V: TRBV19
DNA: TGTGCCAGCAGCTGGGGCCAGGGTTCCGCGCCCCAGCATTTT; CDR3: CASSWGQGSAPQHF; D: .; J: TRBJ1-5; size: few; V: TRBV7-8
DNA: TGTGCCAGCAGTCCCAGGACAGGGGCGCAGACCCAGTACTTC; CDR3: CASSPRTGAQTQYF; D: TRBD1; J: TRBJ2-5; size: .; V: TRBV6-1
DNA: TGCGCCGGTGGGGGGCCGAACACTGAAGCTTTCTTT; CDR3: CAGGGPNTEAFF; D: .; J: TRBJ1-1; size: once; V: TRBV23-1
DNA: TGTGCCAGCAGCGTAGTCGGCGCCCCACCCCTCCACTTT; CDR3: CASSVVGAPPLHF; D: .; J: TRBJ1-6; size: few; V: TRBV9
DNA: TGTGCCAGCAGCTTGGGGGGGTCAGGAAACGGCAATCAGCCCCAGCATTTT; CDR3: CASSLGGSGNGNQPQHF; D: .; J: TRBJ1-5; size: .; V: TRBV5-6
DNA: TGCGCCAGCAGCCCAGAGGCAGAGGGCCGGACAGGGTTCCGAGAGACCCAGTACTTC; CDR3: CASSPEAEGRTGFRETQYF; D: TRBD1; J: TRBJ2-5; size: .; V: TRBV4-1
DNA: TGTGCCAGCAGCTTCGGGGACTACGAGCAGTACTTC; CDR3: CASSFGDYEQYF; D: .; J: TRBJ2-7; size: .; V: TRBV7-6
DNA: TGTGCCAGCAGTGAAAGGGATGGGAGCACAGATACGCAGTATTTT; CDR3: CASSERDGSTDTQYF; D: .; J: TRBJ2-3; size: few; V: TRBV2
DNA: TGTGCCAGCAGCCACGAGGGGGGGAACACCGGGGAGCTGTTTTTT; CDR3: CASSHEGGNTGELFF; D: .; J: TRBJ2-2; size: .; V: TRBV11-2
DNA: TGTGCCAGCAGCGCACCAGGGGGTATCTATGGCTACACCTTC; CDR3: CASSAPGGIYGYTF; D: TRBD1; J: TRBJ1-2; size: .; V: TRBV6-1
DNA: TGTGCCAGCTCACCGGGACCGCCTTTGGCCATCACCGGGGAGCTGTTTTTT; CDR3: CASSPGPPLAITGELFF; D: .; J: TRBJ2-2; size: .; V: TRBV18
DNA: TGTGCCAGCTCTCTTGTGGGGACTGAAGCTTTCTTT; CDR3: CASSLVGTEAFF; D: .; J: TRBJ1-1; size: .; V: TRBV18
DNA: TGTGCCAGCAGTGAATCCCGGGACAGCTATGGCTACACCTTC; CDR3: CASSESRDSYGYTF; D: TRBD1; J: TRBJ1-2; size: .; V: TRBV6-5
DNA: TGTGCCAGCAGTCCGGGACAGGGGTGGCGAGAGACCCAGTACTTC; CDR3: CASSPGQGWRETQYF; D: TRBD1; J: TRBJ2-5; size: .; V: TRBV25-1
DNA: TGTGCCAGCAGCTTAGATTGGAATCAGCCCCAGCATTTT; CDR3: CASSLDWNQPQHF; D: .; J: TRBJ1-5; size: few; V: TRBV7-9
DNA: TGTGCCTGGAGACGGGACAGAGCCCTTTCTAACTATGGCTACACCTTC; CDR3: CAWRRDRALSNYGYTF; D: TRBD1; J: TRBJ1-2; size: once; V: TRBV30
DNA: TGTGCCATCAGTCCTACCGGGACAGGGGGCCGAGTTGGAAACACCATATATTTT; CDR3: CAISPTGTGGRVGNTIYF; D: TRBD1; J: TRBJ1-3; size: .; V: TRBV10-3
DNA: TGTGCCAGCAGCGTCGGACTAGCGGGGGATCCTAGCACAGATACGCAGTATTTT; CDR3: CASSVGLAGDPSTDTQYF; D: TRBD2; J: TRBJ2-3; size: .; V: TRBV9
DNA: TGTGCCAGCAGATCGTTCCGGGACAGGCCTCAAGAGACCCAGTACTTC; CDR3: CASRSFRDRPQETQYF; D: TRBD1; J: TRBJ2-5; size: .; V: TRBV7-8
DNA: TGTGCCAGCGCCTTATTAGGACAGGGATACTCACCCCTCCACTTT; CDR3: CASALLGQGYSPLHF; D: TRBD1; J: TRBJ1-6; size: .; V: TRBV6-5
DNA: TGCGCCAGCAGCCAAGAACCCCCGGGGGGCCTCTCCCACGAGCAGTACTTC; CDR3: CASSQEPPGGLSHEQYF; D: .; J: TRBJ2-7; size: few; V: TRBV4-3
DNA: TGTGCCAGCAGTAGACAGGGGATAAACACTGAAGCTTTCTTT; CDR3: CASSRQGINTEAFF; D: TRBD1; J: TRBJ1-1; size: .; V: TRBV27
DNA: TGTGCCAGCAGTGCAACCTCCAGGGGCCGCAGCTCTGGGGCCAACGTCCTGACTTTC; CDR3: CASSATSRGRSSGANVLTF; D: .; J: TRBJ2-6; size: .; V: TRBV6-1
DNA: TGTGGGGCAGTCGGGCAGAATGAAAAACTGTTTTTT; CDR3: CGAVGQNEKLFF; D: .; J: TRBJ1-4; size: .; V: TRBV30
DNA: TGTGCCAGCAGCCCCGGGGTAGCGGGGCCATACAATGAGCAGTTCTTC; CDR3: CASSPGVAGPYNEQFF; D: TRBD2; J: TRBJ2-1; size: .; V: TRBV7-3
DNA: TGTGCCAGCAGTTACTCGACAGGGAGGGGCTACACCTTC; CDR3: CASSYSTGRGYTF; D: TRBD1; J: TRBJ1-2; size: once; V: TRBV6-5
DNA: TGCGCCAGCAGCTTGGTGGGACAGGGGAGAGAGACCCAGTACTTC; CDR3: CASSLVGQGRETQYF; D: TRBD1; J: TRBJ2-5; size: .; V: TRBV5-1
DNA: TGCGCCAGCAGCCCGACGGGATACTCTGGAAACACCATATATTTT; CDR3: CASSPTGYSGNTIYF; D: .; J: TRBJ1-3; size: .; V: TRBV5-1
DNA: TGTGCCAGCAGCTTGGAGGGGGCGAGGACCGGGGAGCTGTTTTTT; CDR3: CASSLEGARTGELFF; D: TRBD1; J: TRBJ2-2; size: few; V: TRBV5-4
DNA: TGTGCCAGCACGGGGAAAGGGAAGGGCTACACCTTC; CDR3: CASTGKGKGYTF; D: .; J: TRBJ1-2; size: .; V: TRBV27
DNA: TGTGCCAGCTTAAAAGGTAGAGACTCCTACGAGCAGTACTTC; CDR3: CASLKGRDSYEQYF; D: .; J: TRBJ2-7; size: .; V: TRBV6-5
DNA: TGTGCCAGCAGTTACTCGAACAGGCGTAACACTGAAGCTTTCTTT; CDR3: CASSYSNRRNTEAFF; D: .; J: TRBJ1-1; size: .; V: TRBV6-5
DNA: TGTGCCTGGGGAGGACAGAATTCACCCCTCCACTTT; CDR3: CAWGGQNSPLHF; D: .; J: TRBJ1-6; size: many; V: TRBV30
DNA: TGCGCCAGCAGCCGGGGACATAACCAAGAGACCCAGTACTTC; CDR3: CASSRGHNQETQYF; D: .; J: TRBJ2-5; size: .; V: TRBV5-1
DNA: TGTGCCAGTAGTACATGGGGCCCAAACACCGGGGAGCTGTTTTTT; CDR3: CASSTWGPNTGELFF; D: .; J: TRBJ2-2; size: .; V: TRBV19
DNA: TGCGCCAGCAGTGTCGGCCAGGGCCAGCCCCAGCATTTT; CDR3: CASSVGQGQPQHF; D: .; J: TRBJ1-5; size: .; V: TRBV4-1
DNA: TGTGCCAGCAGCTCCACAGGGTTTAGGGCTTTCTTT; CDR3: CASSSTGFRAFF; D: .; J: TRBJ1-1; size: few; V: TRBV7-9
DNA: TGTGCCAGCAGCTCCCTTTACGAGCAGTACTTC; CDR3: CASSSLYEQYF; D: .; J: TRBJ2-7; size: .; V: TRBV9
DNA: TGTGCCAGCAGCGGGCCCCGGACCTACAATGAGCAGTTCTTC; CDR3: CASSGPRTYNEQFF; D: .; J: TRBJ2-1; size: .; V: TRBV7-8
DNA: TGTGCCAGCAGTGCCAGTAGACAGGGGAGCTCCTACAATGAGCAGTTCTTC; CDR3: CASSASRQGSSYNEQFF; D: TRBD1; J: TRBJ2-1; size: .; V: TRBV6-1
DNA: TGCGCCAGCAGCTTGCGGGAGAACACTGAAGCTTTCTTT; CDR3: CASSLRENTEAFF; D: .; J: TRBJ1-1; size: few; V: TRBV5-1
DNA: TGTGCCAGCAGCCACAACTACGAGCAGTACTTC; CDR3: CASSHNYEQYF; D: .; J: TRBJ2-7; size: .; V: TRBV14
DNA: TGTGCCAGCAGCCAAGAGGGACAGGGACCGAACACTGAAGCTTTCTTT; CDR3: CASSQEGQGPNTEAFF; D: TRBD1; J: TRBJ1-1; size: once; V: TRBV4-2
DNA: TGTGCCAGCAGTTACCGAAACACAGGGGGAAATTCACCCCTCCACTTT; CDR3: CASSYRNTGGNSPLHF; D: TRBD1; J: TRBJ1-6; size: .; V: TRBV6-5
DNA: TGCGCCAGCGCCGGGGCGGCTAGCACAGATACGCAGTATTTT; CDR3: CASAGAASTDTQYF; D: .; J: TRBJ2-3; size: .; V: TRBV5-1
DNA: TGCGCCAGCAGCTTGGCGGGACAGTCCAATTCACCCCTCCACTTT; CDR3: CASSLAGQSNSPLHF; D: TRBD1; J: TRBJ1-6; size: .; V: TRBV5-1
DNA: TGTGCCAGCAGAATAGCGGGACCGGGGGAGGGGGAGCTGTTTTTT; CDR3: CASRIAGPGEGELFF; D: .; J: TRBJ2-2; size: .; V: TRBV21-1
DNA: TGTGCCAGCAGTGTAACAGGGATGAATTCACCCCTCCACTTT; CDR3: CASSVTGMNSPLHF; D: .; J: TRBJ1-6; size: few; V: TRBV25-1
DNA: TGTGCCAGCTCACCACCGCTAGCGGGGGGGGATGAGCAGTTCTTC; CDR3: CASSPPLAGGDEQFF; D: TRBD2; J: TRBJ2-1; size: .; V: TRBV18
DNA: TGTGCCAGCAGGCGGGGGGCCGGACCACAAGAGACCCAGTACTTC; CDR3: CASRRGAGPQETQYF; D: TRBD2; J: TRBJ2-5; size: .; V: TRBV14
DNA: TGTGCCAGCAGCGTAGAGGGAGGGGCGAGCTCCTACAATGAGCAGTTCTTC; CDR3: CASSVEGGASSYNEQFF; D: TRBD2; J: TRBJ2-1; size: few; V: TRBV9
DNA: TGTGCCAGCAGTCTATTAAGGAACACTGAAGCTTTCTTT; CDR3: CASSLLRNTEAFF; D: .; J: TRBJ1-1; size: .; V: TRBV6-5
DNA: TGTGCCAGCAGCGTAGAGGAGGGTCCCTACGAGCAGTACTTC; CDR3: CASSVEEGPYEQYF; D: .; J: TRBJ2-7; size: .; V: TRBV9
DNA: TGTGCCATCAGTCCCGGGACAGGGGGCGCGAGTGGTGAGCAGTTCTTC; CDR3: CAISPGTGGASGEQFF; D: TRBD1; J: TRBJ2-1; size: once; V: TRBV10-3